This T cell receptor (beta chain) stems from a study of blood T cells in healthy people across ages. Study summary: The template switching approach captured approximately one barcoded beta molecule for every two T cells.

A second PCR of roughly 7 to 11 cycles used a sample-barcoded 5' primer and a J-beta primer mix. Each CDR3 protein gets one entry after TCRdb re-called the 5' RACE reads with MiXCR. In the table there are approximately 1.5 million distinct CDR3 sequences, roughly a third of which are singletons. Germline V lookup: CDR1 GTSNPN, CDR2 SVGIG (reference sequence). Trimming removed 2 bases from V and 7 bases from J, with 11 bases in between. The CDR3 contains 12 residues. Concerning this clonotype itself: Its matching antigen is unknown.

Study-wide results and caveats: Roughly linearly, TCR beta diversity per million T cells fell as age increased. Unsorted PBMCs ruled out conclusive naive versus antigen-experienced comparison.

This receptor was taken from a young woman in good health. Specimen: blood. The rearrangement joins TRBV30 to TRBJ1-2, with D unclear. The CDR3 DNA reads as TGTGCCTGGAGTAAAGGAGTGGCTGGCTACACCTTC. Protein: CAWSKGVAGYTF.